A single count supports the clone carrying this T cell receptor beta chain. Antigen: not known. The data belong to a study of cytomegalovirus exposure and HLA in healthy donors. Study context: The study placed 80% to 85% of its 350 to 450 genotyped donors in the Caucasian-associated ancestry cluster. Study-level findings and limits: Presence/absence analyses treated sequencing depth as roughly uniform across donors. Rare sequences made up most TCRs, while some public TCRs were found in many donors.

In the PCR, 60 Vbeta and 13 Jbeta primers were used. Sequenced by immunoSEQ multiplex PCR; TCRdb stores in-frame clones only, minus some. Altogether roughly 34,000 clones are present, about 70% being singletons, with the ten largest covering over 9%. V dropped 4 bases and J dropped 0 bases, with 17 bases sitting between them. The CDR3 totals 17 residues. Germline CDR1 and CDR2: SGHDT and YYEEEE. This TCR derives from a man in his forties in good health and CMV-seropositive. The chain recombines TRBV5-6 with TRBJ2-4; D possibly corresponds to TRBD2 (6 bases). The sample comprised PBMCs. This chain's CDR3 is CASSAGAGTQAKNIQYF. CDR3 sequence (DNA): TGTGCCAGCAGCGCTGGAGCCGGGACTCAAGCCAAAAACATTCAGTACTTC.